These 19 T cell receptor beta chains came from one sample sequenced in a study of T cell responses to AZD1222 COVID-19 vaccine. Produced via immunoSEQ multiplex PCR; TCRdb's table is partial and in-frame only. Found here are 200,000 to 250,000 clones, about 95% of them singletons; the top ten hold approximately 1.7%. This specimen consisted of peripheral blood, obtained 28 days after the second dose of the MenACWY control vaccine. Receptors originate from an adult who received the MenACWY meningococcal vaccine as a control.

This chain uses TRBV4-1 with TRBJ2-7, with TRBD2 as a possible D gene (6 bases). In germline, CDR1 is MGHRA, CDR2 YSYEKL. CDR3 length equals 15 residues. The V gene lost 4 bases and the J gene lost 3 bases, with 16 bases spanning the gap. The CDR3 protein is CASSLHLGGVYEQYF. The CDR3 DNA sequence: TGCGCCAGCAGCCTCCATCTTGGAGGGGTCTACGAGCAGTACTTC.

CDR3 amino acids: CASSSGTGLETQYF. The DNA of the CDR3 is TGTGCCAGCTCGTCCGGGACAGGGCTTGAGACCCAGTACTTC. The genes are TRBV18 and TRBJ2-5; 9 bases align to TRBD1. V was pared by 6 bases and J by 5 bases, with 7 bases of the junction left unmatched. The CDR3 length is 14 residues. Per germline, CDR1 KGHSH and CDR2 LQKENI.

Here the CDR3 reads CASSPLIRNYGYTF. The DNA of the CDR3 is TGTGCCAGCTCACCACTAATCAGGAACTATGGCTACACCTTC. The rearrangement links TRBV18 to TRBJ1-2; the D is unclear. Between the trimmed V and J ends, which lost 1 base and 2 bases, there was a span of 8 bases. CDR3 length equals 14 residues. The V gene's germline CDR1 is KGHSH and CDR2 LQKENI.

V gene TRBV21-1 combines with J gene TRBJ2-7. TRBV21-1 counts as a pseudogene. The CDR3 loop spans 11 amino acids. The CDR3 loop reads CASSLVYEQYF. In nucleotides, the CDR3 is TGTGCCAGCAGTCTGGTCTACGAGCAGTACTTC.

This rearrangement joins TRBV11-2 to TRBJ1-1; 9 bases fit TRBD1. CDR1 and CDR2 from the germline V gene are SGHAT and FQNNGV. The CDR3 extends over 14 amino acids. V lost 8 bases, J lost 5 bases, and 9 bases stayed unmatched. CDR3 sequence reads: CASVSTGGATEAFF. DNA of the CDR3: TGTGCCAGCGTCAGTACAGGGGGCGCGACTGAAGCTTTCTTT.

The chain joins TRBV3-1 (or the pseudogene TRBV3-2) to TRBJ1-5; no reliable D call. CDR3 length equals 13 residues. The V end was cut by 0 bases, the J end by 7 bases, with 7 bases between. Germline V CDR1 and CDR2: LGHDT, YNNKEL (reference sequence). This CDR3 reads CASSQEGMQPQHF. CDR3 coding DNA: TGTGCCAGCAGCCAAGAAGGGATGCAGCCCCAGCATTTT.

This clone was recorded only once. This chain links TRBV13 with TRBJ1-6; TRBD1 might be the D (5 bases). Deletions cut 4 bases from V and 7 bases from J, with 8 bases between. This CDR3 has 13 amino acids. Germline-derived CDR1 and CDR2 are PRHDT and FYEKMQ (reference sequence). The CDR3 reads CASSSQGNSPLHF. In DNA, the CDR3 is TGTGCCAGCAGCTCCCAGGGAAATTCACCCCTCCACTTT.

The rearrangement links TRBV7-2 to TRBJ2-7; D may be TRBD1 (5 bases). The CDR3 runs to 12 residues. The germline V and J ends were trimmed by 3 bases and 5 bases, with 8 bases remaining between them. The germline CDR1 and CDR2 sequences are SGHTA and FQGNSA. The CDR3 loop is CASSFQGNEQYF. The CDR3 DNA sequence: TGTGCCAGCAGCTTCCAGGGAAACGAGCAGTACTTC.

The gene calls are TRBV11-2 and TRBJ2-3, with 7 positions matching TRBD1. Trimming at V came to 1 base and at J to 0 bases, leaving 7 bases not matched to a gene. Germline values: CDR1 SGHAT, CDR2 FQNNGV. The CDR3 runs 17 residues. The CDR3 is CASSLVLLGQSTDTQYF. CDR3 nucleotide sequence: TGTGCCAGCAGCTTAGTGCTGCTGGGACAGAGCACAGATACGCAGTATTTT. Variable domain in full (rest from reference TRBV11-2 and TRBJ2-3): EAGVAQSPRYKIIEKRQSVAFWCNPISGHATLYWYQQILGQGPKLLIQFQNNGVVDDSQLPKDRFSAERLKGVDSTLKIQPAKLEDSAVYLCASSLVLLGQSTDTQYFGPGTRLTVL.

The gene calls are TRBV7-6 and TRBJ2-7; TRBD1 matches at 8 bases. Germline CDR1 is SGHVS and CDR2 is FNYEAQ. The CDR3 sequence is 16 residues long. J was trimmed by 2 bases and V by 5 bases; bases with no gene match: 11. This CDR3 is CASSVLQGARAYEQYF. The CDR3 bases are TGTGCCAGCAGCGTGCTCCAGGGGGCCAGGGCCTACGAGCAGTACTTC.

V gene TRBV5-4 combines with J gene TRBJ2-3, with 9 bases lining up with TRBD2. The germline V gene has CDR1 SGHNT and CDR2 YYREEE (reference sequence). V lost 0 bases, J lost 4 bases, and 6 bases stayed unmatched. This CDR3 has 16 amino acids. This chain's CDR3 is CASSLAARGGSDTQYF. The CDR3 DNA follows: TGTGCCAGCAGCTTGGCCGCGCGGGGGGGGTCAGATACGCAGTATTTT.

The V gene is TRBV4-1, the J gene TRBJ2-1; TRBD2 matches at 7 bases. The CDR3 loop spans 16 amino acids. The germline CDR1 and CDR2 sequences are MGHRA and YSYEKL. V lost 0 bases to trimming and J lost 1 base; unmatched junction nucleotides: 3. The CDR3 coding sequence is TGCGCCAGCAGCCAAGATACGGGGGGTTCCTACAATGAGCAGTTCTTC. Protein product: CASSQDTGGSYNEQFF.

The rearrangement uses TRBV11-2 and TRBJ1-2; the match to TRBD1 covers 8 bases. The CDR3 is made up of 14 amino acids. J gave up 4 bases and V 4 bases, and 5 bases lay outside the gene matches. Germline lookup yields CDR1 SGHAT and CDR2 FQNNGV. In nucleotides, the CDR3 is TGTGCCAGCAGCTCTCCAGGGGGCAGCTATGGCTACACCTTC. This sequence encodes CASSSPGGSYGYTF.

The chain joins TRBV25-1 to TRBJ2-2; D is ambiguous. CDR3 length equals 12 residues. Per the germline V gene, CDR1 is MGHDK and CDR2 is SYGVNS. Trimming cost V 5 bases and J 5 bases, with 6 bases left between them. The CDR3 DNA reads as TGTGCCAGCAGTAAGGGAACCGGGGAGCTGTTTTTT. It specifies CASSKGTGELFF.

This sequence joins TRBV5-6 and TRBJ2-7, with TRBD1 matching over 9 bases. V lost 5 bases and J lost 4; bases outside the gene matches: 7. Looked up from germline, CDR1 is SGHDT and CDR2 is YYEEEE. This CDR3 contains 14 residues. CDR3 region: CASSKGQGRYEQYF. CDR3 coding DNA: TGTGCCAGCAGTAAAGGACAGGGGCGATACGAGCAGTACTTC.

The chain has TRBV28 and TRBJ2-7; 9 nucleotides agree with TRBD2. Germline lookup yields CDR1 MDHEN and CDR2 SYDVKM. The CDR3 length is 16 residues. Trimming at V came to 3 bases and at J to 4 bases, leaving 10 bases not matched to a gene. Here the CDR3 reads CASSFLLAGLQYEQYF. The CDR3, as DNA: TGTGCCAGCAGTTTCTTGCTAGCGGGACTGCAGTACGAGCAGTACTTC.

The CDR3 spells CSASKASGSLPEQFF. DNA for the CDR3: TGCAGTGCTAGTAAAGCTAGCGGGAGTCTACCTGAGCAGTTCTTC. The chain couples TRBV20-1 to TRBJ2-1; 10 bases line up with TRBD2. The CDR3 loop spans 15 amino acids. CDR1 and CDR2 from the germline V gene are DFQATT and SNEGSKA (reference sequence). V lost 3 bases to trimming and J lost 9 bases; unmatched junction nucleotides: 11.

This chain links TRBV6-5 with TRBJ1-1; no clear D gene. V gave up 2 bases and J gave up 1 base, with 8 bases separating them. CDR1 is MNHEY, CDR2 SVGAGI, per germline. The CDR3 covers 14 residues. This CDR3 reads CASSYAGKNTEAFF. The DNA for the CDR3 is TGTGCCAGCAGTTACGCGGGGAAGAACACTGAAGCTTTCTTT.

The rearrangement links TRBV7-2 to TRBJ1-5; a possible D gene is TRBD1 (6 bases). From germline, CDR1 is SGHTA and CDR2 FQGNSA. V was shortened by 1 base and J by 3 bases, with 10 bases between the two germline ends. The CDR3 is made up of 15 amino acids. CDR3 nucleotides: TGTGCCAGCAGCTTAGTGGCAGGGGTCAATCAGCCCCAGCATTTT. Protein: CASSLVAGVNQPQHF.